These 8 T cell receptor beta chains share one sample of origin, sequenced in a study of blood T cell repertoires in COVID-19. Profiling relied on immunoSEQ multiplex PCR, and the TCRdb table lists in-frame clones only, not all of them. Of a few hundred thousand clones listed, around 89% are singletons. The sequenced sample was peripheral blood. The source is a young man who had recovered from COVID-19.

This chain links TRBV21-1 with TRBJ1-2; TRBD1 is the table's D call, not checked against the DNA. TRBV21-1 is termed a pseudogene. This CDR3 is 14 amino acids long. CDR3 in amino acids: CASSKVDRGRGYTF. CDR3 nucleotides: TGTGCCAGCAGCAAAGTGGACAGGGGGCGCGGCTACACCTTC.

The V call is TRBV9, the J call TRBJ1-2; 8 bases line up with TRBD1. Germline CDR1 reads SGDLS; CDR2 reads YYNGEE. The V segment lost 4 bases and the J segment 4 bases; nucleotides outside the gene matches: 15. This CDR3 region has 17 residues. The DNA for the CDR3 is TGTGCCAGCAGCCCAGGTGCAGGGGGCGCGGGCTCCTATGGCTACACCTTC. This translates into CASSPGAGGAGSYGYTF.

V is TRBV27 and J is TRBJ2-3; 13 bases align to TRBD2. The CDR3 totals 22 residues. Germline trimming cut 3 bases from V and 0 bases from J; bases unmatched to any gene: 18. In germline, CDR1 is MNHEY, CDR2 SMNVEV (reference sequence). The CDR3: CASSFLLYGGTSGELSTDTQYF. In DNA form, the CDR3 reads TGTGCCAGCAGTTTCCTGCTTTACGGGGGGACTAGCGGGGAGCTAAGCACAGATACGCAGTATTTT.

The chain recombines TRBV5-1 with TRBJ1-1; 7 bases fit TRBD1. This CDR3 region has 18 residues. V was clipped by 3 bases and J by 7 bases; unmatched bases: 21. Germline CDR1 SGHRS, CDR2 YFSETQ. CDR3 sequence (DNA): TGCGCCAGCAGCTCCTCCGGAGGTCTGTTCAGGGACAGCAATGAAGCTTTCTTT. Amino acid sequence: CASSSSGGLFRDSNEAFF.

The gene calls are TRBV5-4 and TRBJ1-2; D unclear. From germline, CDR1 is SGHNT and CDR2 YYREEE (reference sequence). V shed 0 bases and J shed 6 bases, with 9 bases lying between them. This CDR3 comprises 13 residues. CDR3 sequence: CASSLGQEDGYTF. The CDR3 coding sequence is TGTGCCAGCAGCTTGGGTCAGGAAGATGGCTACACCTTC.

This chain connects TRBV30 to TRBJ2-5; tentatively, D is TRBD1 (6 bases). The V and J ends lost 2 bases and 5 bases respectively, with 12 bases between them. Looked up from germline, CDR1 is GTSNPN and CDR2 is SVGIG (reference sequence). The CDR3 contains 13 residues. In nucleotides, the CDR3 is TGTGCCTGGAGTACAGGGTTCGGGGAGACCCAGTACTTC. Amino acid sequence: CAWSTGFGETQYF.

The chain is built from TRBV6-1 and TRBJ2-7; TRBD2 might be the D (6 bases). The germline V gene has CDR1 MNHNS and CDR2 SASEGT. The CDR3 has 16 amino acids. Between the trimmed V and J ends, which lost 2 bases and 1 base, there was a span of 15 bases. The DNA for the CDR3 is TGTGCCAGCAGTGAATATTTGGGTAGCGGTTCCTACGAGCAGTACTTC. Amino acid sequence: CASSEYLGSGSYEQYF.

This chain connects TRBV9 to TRBJ2-1, with TRBD1 matching 8 bases. The germline CDR1 and CDR2 sequences are SGDLS and YYNGEE. The CDR3 totals 15 residues. V trimming: 0 bases; J trimming: 6 bases; junction bases outside the gene matches: 5. CDR3 DNA: TGTGCCAGCAGCGTAGGGGACAGGCTTCGCAATGAGCAGTTCTTC. This sequence encodes CASSVGDRLRNEQFF.